The T cell receptor beta chain under discussion was sequenced for a study of T cell repertoires in cytomegalovirus infection. Overall study context: Indicated by public TCR beta signatures were CMV infection and matching HLA type. Study-level points and caveats: In two of eight donors, the top clonotype was HLA-C-restricted CMV-specific.

Note on this clonotype: Antigen unknown.

TCRdb analysed the reads with MiXCR anew, one entry per CDR3 protein. Among approximately 190,000 distinct CDR3 sequences, approximately 9.7% were seen once, and the ten largest hold roughly 5%. V lost 7 bases and J lost 0, with 9 bases in between. The CDR3 consists of 13 residues. Germline-derived CDR1 and CDR2 are SNHLY and FYNNEI. The chain employs TRBV2 and TRBJ1-1; no firm D call. Sequencing was done on a sample of PBMCs. The sequence came from a human donor in good health (CMV status not recorded). Some clones in this sample may be carry-over from other donors' samples. CDR3 coding DNA: TGTGCCAGCAATCGGAATATGAACACTGAAGCTTTCTTT. Its translation is CASNRNMNTEAFF.